This TCR beta chain was retrieved from a study of T cell responses to AZD1222 COVID-19 vaccine. Some clones are missing from TCRdb's copy, which holds only in-frame ones; the method was immunoSEQ multiplex PCR. Among around 150,000 clones, 80% to 95% were seen once, and the ten largest hold under 2.5%. Trimming shortened V by 4 bases and J by 5 bases, and 12 bases separated the two germline ends. Germline V gene data show CDR1 as SGHNT and CDR2 as YYREEE (reference sequence). CDR3 length: 13 amino acids. The chain recombines TRBV5-4 with TRBJ1-2, with D unresolved. Sequenced here: peripheral blood, sampled on day 0 of AZD1222 vaccination. The receptor's source is an adult in good health. CDR3 sequence (DNA): TGTGCCAGCAGCACGGACGGAGAGTATGGCTACACCTTC. Amino acid sequence: CASSTDGEYGYTF.